A selection of T cell receptor beta chains follows, all from one sample in a study of blood T cell repertoires in COVID-19. Profiling relied on immunoSEQ multiplex PCR, and the TCRdb table lists in-frame clones only, not all of them. The sample holds tens of thousands of clones, roughly 80% seen once. Source material: peripheral blood. The receptors here all came from a woman aged 70-85 years with acute or convalescent COVID-19. The CDR3 runs from the conserved cysteine through the conserved F or W. Each record gives: J gene, D gene, V gene, clone size, CDR3 DNA, CDR3 protein. A D gene is named only where the DNA matches it firmly. Rows give clone size only sometimes, using once, few, many, or a class for an expanded clone.

>TRBJ1-1|.|TRBV6-5|.
TGTGCCAGCAGTTACTCATCGGCAGGGGAAAACACTGAAGCTTTCTTT
CASSYSSAGENTEAFF
>TRBJ2-2|TRBD2|TRBV7-6|once
TGTGCCAGCGGGGGGACTAGCGGGGTTACCGGGGAGCTGTTTTTT
CASGGTSGVTGELFF
>TRBJ2-7|.|TRBV25-1|.
TGTGCCAGCAAAATCGGGGACGAGCAGTACTTC
CASKIGDEQYF
>TRBJ2-7|TRBD2|TRBV4-2|.
TGTGCCAGCAGCCAACCCAGGGAACTATCTAGCGGCGAGCAGTACTTC
CASSQPRELSSGEQYF
>TRBJ2-7|TRBD1|TRBV25-1|once
TGTGCCAGCAGTGTCTCCGGGACAGGGCCCTACGAGCAGTACTTC
CASSVSGTGPYEQYF
>TRBJ1-4|.|TRBV4-2|.
TGTGCCAGCAGCCAAGATGGGGGGGGTGAAAAACTGTTTTTT
CASSQDGGGEKLFF
>TRBJ1-3|.|TRBV4-2|once
TGTGCCAGCAGCCAAGGCTGGGGAGAGGGCACTGGAAACACCATATATTTT
CASSQGWGEGTGNTIYF
>TRBJ2-7|TRBD1|TRBV5-1|many
TGCGCCAGCAGCTCCAATCGGGACAGGAACTCCTACGAGCAGTACTTC
CASSSNRDRNSYEQYF
>TRBJ2-7|.|TRBV2|.
TGTGCCAGCAGTGATCAGGGCAGCAGGGCCTACGAGCAGTACTTC
CASSDQGSRAYEQYF
>TRBJ2-7|TRBD1|TRBV7-2|few
TGTGCCAGCAGCTCCCTCCCCGGGACAGTCTACGAGCAGTACTTC
CASSSLPGTVYEQYF
>TRBJ2-1|.|TRBV5-1|.
TGCGCCAGCAGCTCCTCGGCGGGAAGCTCCTACAATGAGCAGTTCTTC
CASSSSAGSSYNEQFF
>TRBJ2-5|.|TRBV10-2|.
TGCGCCAGCAGTGGGACTGGTCAAGAGACCCAGTACTTC
CASSGTGQETQYF
>TRBJ1-4|TRBD1|TRBV28|.
TGTGCCAGCAGTTTAGGGACAGGGGGCATAACTAATGAAAAACTGTTTTTT
CASSLGTGGITNEKLFF
>TRBJ2-5|TRBD2|TRBV5-1|few
TGCGCCAGCAGCTTGACTAGCGCCCAAGAGACCCAGTACTTC
CASSLTSAQETQYF
>TRBJ2-3|TRBD1|TRBV28|.
TGTGCCAGCAGCGGCACGGGGACAGACCTCACAGATACGCAGTATTTT
CASSGTGTDLTDTQYF
>TRBJ1-1|TRBD1|TRBV18|.
TGTGCCAGCTCACCATTCTCCATACCGCCGGGACAGGGGGCAACTGAAGCTTTCTTT
CASSPFSIPPGQGATEAFF
>TRBJ2-5|.|TRBV2|.
TGTGCCAGCAGTGGCCCTAGTTGGGTAGAGACCCAGTACTTC
CASSGPSWVETQYF
>TRBJ1-1|.|TRBV29-1|.
TGCAGCGTTGAGGTTGGGGCAGGGTCGACTGAAGCTTTCTTT
CSVEVGAGSTEAFF
>TRBJ1-1|.|TRBV9|.
TGTGCCAGCAGCGTAGTAGGGGTTGACACTGAAGCTTTCTTT
CASSVVGVDTEAFF
>TRBJ2-7|.|TRBV19|.
TGTGCCAGTAGTATAGACGGGAGTTCTCCCGAGCAGTACTTC
CASSIDGSSPEQYF
>TRBJ2-1|TRBD2|TRBV6-5|.
TGTGCCAGCAGTCAGACTAGCGGGGGGCCCAAGCAGTTCTTC
CASSQTSGGPKQFF
>TRBJ2-2|.|TRBV19|.
TGTGCCAGTAGTCAGGATGGCACCGGGGAGCTGTTTTTT
CASSQDGTGELFF
>TRBJ2-7|TRBD1|TRBV5-1|.
TGCGCCAGCAGTCAATTTCCCGGGACAGGGCCCTACGAGCAGTACTTC
CASSQFPGTGPYEQYF
>TRBJ2-2|TRBD1|TRBV7-3|.
TGTGCCAGCAGCTTGACAGGGCACACCGGGGAGCTGTTTTTT
CASSLTGHTGELFF
>TRBJ2-3|.|TRBV7-5|.
TGTGTCAGAAGCTTAGCCTCCAAAACTAGCACAGATACGCAGTATTTT
CVRSLASKTSTDTQYF
>TRBJ1-2|.|TRBV16|.
TGTGCCAGCAGCCAAGGAGTGCGAATCGATGGCTACACCTTC
CASSQGVRIDGYTF
>TRBJ1-1|.|TRBV20-1|.
TGCAGTGCTAGTAGCGGTTTTAACACTGAAGCTTTCTTT
CSASSGFNTEAFF
>TRBJ1-4|TRBD1|TRBV6-4|.
TGTGCCAGCAGCAGGGGGCAGAATGAAAAACTGTTTTTT
CASSRGQNEKLFF
>TRBJ2-3|TRBD2|TRBV7-9|.
TGTGCCAGCAGCTCCACAGCGGGGGGCCCCCCAGATACGCAGTATTTT
CASSSTAGGPPDTQYF
>TRBJ1-5|.|TRBV19|.
TGTGCCAGTAGTAGCCCACTTAAGGGGGAGAGCAATCAGCCCCAGCATTTT
CASSSPLKGESNQPQHF
>TRBJ2-6|TRBD1|TRBV7-2|.
TGTGCCAGCAGCTGGGACAGGGCTGGGGCCAACGTCCTGACTTTC
CASSWDRAGANVLTF
>TRBJ2-2|TRBD1|TRBV18|.
TGTGCCAGCTCATCCGGGACAGTGGACACCGGGGAGCTGTTTTTT
CASSSGTVDTGELFF
>TRBJ2-7|TRBD2|TRBV7-6|.
TGTGCCAGCAGCCGGGAACCGGGGGGCTCCTACGAGCAGTACTTC
CASSREPGGSYEQYF
>TRBJ1-6|.|TRBV4-1|.
TGCGCCAGCAGCCTACAGGGTATGGATTCACCCCTCCACTTT
CASSLQGMDSPLHF
>TRBJ2-5|.|TRBV4-1|.
TGCGCCAGCAGCCAAGCCGACAGTCCGAGGACCCAGTACTTC
CASSQADSPRTQYF
>TRBJ2-5|.|TRBV11-3|.
TGTGCCAGCAGCTTATCGGCGAGGGGGGAGACCCAGTACTTC
CASSLSARGETQYF
>TRBJ2-4|.|TRBV12-3/TRBV12-4|.
TGTGCCAGCAGTTTAGTTCCTCCCAACATTCAGTACTTC
CASSLVPPNIQYF
>TRBJ2-3|TRBD1|TRBV15|.
TGTGCCACCAGCAGAGGGGAACGACAGGGATTGACAGATACGCAGTATTTT
CATSRGERQGLTDTQYF
>TRBJ2-1|TRBD2|TRBV7-7|few
TGTGCCAGCAGCTTACTGGCGGGGGGGCAAAATGAGCAGTTCTTC
CASSLLAGGQNEQFF
>TRBJ1-6|TRBD1|TRBV19|.
TGTGCCAGTAGTTCAGGACAGGGGATGCATTCACCCCTCCACTTT
CASSSGQGMHSPLHF
>TRBJ1-4|TRBD1|TRBV19|.
TGTGCCAGTAGTACTGGGACAGAGAATGAAAAACTGTTTTTT
CASSTGTENEKLFF
>TRBJ1-4|.|TRBV5-1|few
TGCGCCAGCAGGGGGATCGGACAAGGGGAAAAACTGTTTTTT
CASRGIGQGEKLFF
>TRBJ1-3|TRBD1|TRBV11-2|.
TGTGCCAGCAGCCCAACCAAACAGGGGACCTCTGGAAACACCATATATTTT
CASSPTKQGTSGNTIYF
>TRBJ2-7|.|TRBV4-3|.
TGCGCCAGCAGCCAAGATAGGCAGGGTGGCTACGAGCAGTACTTC
CASSQDRQGGYEQYF
>TRBJ1-2|.|TRBV19|.
TGTGCCAGTAGTATAGCTGGAGACGGCTACACCTTC
CASSIAGDGYTF
>TRBJ1-1|.|TRBV6-1|.
TGTGCCAGCAGTGAAGGACACGGGATCGCATCTTTTGAAGCTTTCTTT
CASSEGHGIASFEAFF
>TRBJ1-6|.|TRBV28|.
TGTGCCAGCAGTCTGACAGCCCCGGTCCCCCTCCACTTT
CASSLTAPVPLHF
>TRBJ1-6|TRBD1|TRBV11-2|.
TGTGCCAGCAGCTTCTCCCACAGGGGCTATAATTCACCCCTCCACTTT
CASSFSHRGYNSPLHF
>TRBJ1-2|.|TRBV27|.
TGTGCCAGCAGGCGGTGGGCTAACTATGGCTACACCTTC
CASRRWANYGYTF
>TRBJ2-3|TRBD2|TRBV3-1/TRBV3-2|.
TGTGCCAGCAGCAAGATAGCGGGAGTCTCAGATACGCAGTATTTT
CASSKIAGVSDTQYF
>TRBJ2-7|.|TRBV21-1|.
TGTGCCAGCAGCAAGACCTCGGGACAGGCGTACGAGCAGTACTTC
CASSKTSGQAYEQYF
>TRBJ1-4|TRBD1|TRBV19|.
TGTGCCAGTAGCGAGACAGGGTTAAATGAAAAACTGTTTTTT
CASSETGLNEKLFF
>TRBJ1-5|.|TRBV6-2/TRBV6-3|once
TGTGCCAGCAGTTCAGGGTACGCTCAGCCCCAGCATTTT
CASSSGYAQPQHF